One sample yielded the 25 T cell receptor beta chains listed below, sequenced in a study of cytomegalovirus exposure and HLA in healthy donors. The PCR contained 60 Vbeta and 13 Jbeta primers. The repertoire was sequenced with immunoSEQ multiplex PCR; TCRdb's copy has only in-frame clones and lacks some. The sample holds some 200,000 clones. The sample comprised PBMCs. Every receptor here comes from a girl aged 2-9 years in good health and CMV-seropositive.

The V and J genes are TRBV6-5 and TRBJ2-5; D is possibly TRBD2 (6 bases). Germline CDR1 and CDR2: MNHEY and SVGAGI. This CDR3 has 14 residues. V lost 2 bases, J lost 5 bases, and 12 bases lay in between. The CDR3 is CASSYRGLRETQYF. The CDR3, as DNA: TGTGCCAGCAGTTACCGGGGGTTGAGGGAGACCCAGTACTTC.

The V and J genes are TRBV28 and TRBJ2-7; 7 nucleotides align to TRBD1. Trimming at V came to 4 bases and at J to 5 bases, leaving 14 bases not matched to a gene. Germline-derived CDR1 and CDR2 are MDHEN and SYDVKM. CDR3 length: 16 residues. In DNA form, the CDR3 reads TGTGCCAGCAGTTCCAATGACAGGGTGGTTTTCCACGAGCAGTACTTC. It codes for CASSSNDRVVFHEQYF.

The V call is TRBV2, the J call TRBJ1-5, with a tentative D call TRBD1 (5 bases). The V gene's germline CDR1 is SNHLY and CDR2 FYNNEI. The CDR3 covers 13 residues. V shed 10 bases and J shed 3 bases, with 13 bases lying between them. This chain's CDR3 is CAIRGGYNQPQHF. The CDR3 region has the DNA TGTGCCATTCGGGGGGGTTACAATCAGCCCCAGCATTTT. Complete variable domain (other parts from reference TRBV2 and TRBJ1-5): EPEVTQTPSHQVTQMGQEVILRCVPISNHLYFYWYRQILGQKVEFLVSFYNNEISEKSEIFDDQFSVERPDGSNFTLKIRSTKLEDSAMYFCAIRGGYNQPQHFGDGTRLSIL.

The chain recombines TRBV7-9 with TRBJ2-3, with D tentatively TRBD2 (6 bases). CDR3 size: 15 residues. V was cut by 6 bases and J by 3 bases, with 16 bases left in between. Germline V gives CDR1 SEHNR, CDR2 FQNEAQ (reference sequence). The CDR3, as DNA: TGTGCCAGCAGTCTACAAGGGACTTTAACAGATACGCAGTATTTT. This encodes CASSLQGTLTDTQYF.

The V gene is TRBV19, the J gene TRBJ2-2; D gene uncertain. The V end was cut by 3 bases, the J end by 4 bases, with 9 bases between. CDR3 length equals 14 residues. Germline CDR1 is LNHDA and CDR2 is SQIVND (reference sequence). CDR3 region: CASSIGRSTGELFF. CDR3 in DNA: TGTGCCAGTAGTATCGGCAGGTCCACCGGGGAGCTGTTTTTT.

The chain employs TRBV10-3 and TRBJ1-2; 7 nucleotides line up with TRBD1. The V gene's germline CDR1 is ENHRY and CDR2 SYGVKD. The length of the CDR3 is 14 residues. After removal of 3 bases from V and 4 bases from J, the junction contained 5 bases not matched to a gene. The DNA for the CDR3 is TGTGCCATCAGTGACGTGGGACAGTTCTATGGCTACACCTTC. Its translation: CAISDVGQFYGYTF.

The gene calls are TRBV5-1 and TRBJ2-5; D unclear. The CDR3 totals 14 residues. V shed 2 bases and J shed 2 bases, with 10 bases lying between them. Germline V gene sequence: CDR1 SGHRS, CDR2 YFSETQ. The CDR3 DNA follows: TGCGCCAGCAGCTTAACTACCACTCAAGAGACCCAGTACTTC. It is translated as CASSLTTTQETQYF.

This chain joins TRBV5-4 and TRBJ1-1; D is undetermined. This CDR3 is built from 11 residues. Germline values: CDR1 SGHNT, CDR2 YYREEE (reference sequence). With 1 base removed from V and 7 bases from J, the gap between germline ends came to 5 bases. The CDR3 DNA sequence: TGTGCCAGCAGCTTGCATAGTGAAGCTTTCTTT. Translating gives CASSLHSEAFF.

This chain joins TRBV27 and TRBJ2-7; no definite D call. CDR1 and CDR2 (germline): MNHEY, SMNVEV (reference sequence). The V end was cut by 7 bases, the J end by 6 bases, with 13 bases between. The CDR3 extends over 12 amino acids. The CDR3 sequence: CASNTPTGEQYF. The CDR3, as DNA: TGTGCCAGCAACACCCCCACGGGCGAGCAGTACTTC.

The chain combines TRBV5-1 with TRBJ2-7; a possible D gene is TRBD2 (6 bases). With 4 bases removed from V and 0 bases from J, the gap between germline ends came to 14 bases. This CDR3 contains 15 residues. CDR1 and CDR2 from the germline V gene are SGHRS and YFSETQ. Here the CDR3 reads CASSQSPGASYEQYF. The CDR3 bases are TGCGCCAGCAGCCAGTCCCCGGGAGCCTCCTACGAGCAGTACTTC.

This sequence joins TRBV29-1 and TRBJ1-2, with 11 bases lining up with TRBD1. Germline loops: CDR1 SQVTM, CDR2 ANQGSEA. This CDR3 has 13 amino acids. V trimming: 6 bases; J trimming: 8 bases; junction bases outside the gene matches: 8. This CDR3 reads CSVPGQGAEGYTF. As DNA, the CDR3 is TGCAGCGTACCAGGACAGGGGGCTGAGGGCTACACCTTC.

This rearrangement joins TRBV15 to TRBJ2-7; 8 bases are shared with TRBD1. In germline, CDR1 is LNHNV, CDR2 YYDKDF (reference sequence). There are 14 residues in the CDR3. The V and J ends lost 5 bases and 6 bases, in that order; junction bases with no gene match: 9. This CDR3 is CATSSRTQGAEQYF. CDR3 nucleotides: TGTGCCACCAGCTCTCGAACGCAGGGGGCCGAGCAGTACTTC.

The chain recombines TRBV28 with TRBJ1-1, with 8 bases matching TRBD1. The CDR3 totals 12 residues. In germline, CDR1 is MDHEN, CDR2 SYDVKM. V trimming: 3 bases; J trimming: 10 bases; junction bases outside the gene matches: 4. As DNA, the CDR3 is TGTGCCAGCAGTTTGGGGACAGGCGGAGCTTTCTTT. Translated, it gives CASSLGTGGAFF.

The V call is TRBV7-9, the J call TRBJ2-7, with D unresolved. CDR3 length: 11 amino acids. Germline CDR1 SEHNR, CDR2 FQNEAQ (reference sequence). The V gene lost 10 bases and the J gene lost 3 bases, with 10 bases spanning the gap. Here the CDR3 DNA reads TGTGCCACCTCGCGGAGCTACGAGCAGTACTTC. This translates into CATSRSYEQYF. Complete variable domain (other parts from reference TRBV7-9 and TRBJ2-7): DTGVSQNPRHKITKRGQNVTFRCDPISEHNRLYWYRQTLGQGPEFLTYFQNEAQLEKSRLLSDRFSAERPKGSFSTLEIQRTEQGDSAMYLCATSRSYEQYFGPGTRLTVT.

The chain joins TRBV4-1 to TRBJ2-1; D is unclear. Trimming took off 1 base at V and 0 bases at J, with 10 bases between the two ends. There are 16 residues in the CDR3. Germline V gives CDR1 MGHRA, CDR2 YSYEKL. This CDR3 reads CASSQVAASSYNEQFF. For the CDR3, the DNA is TGCGCCAGCAGCCAAGTTGCGGCAAGCTCCTACAATGAGCAGTTCTTC.

The J gene is TRBJ1-1, the V gene TRBV10-2; 10 bases align to TRBD1. The CDR3 is made up of 14 amino acids. V trimming: 9 bases; J trimming: 5 bases; junction bases outside the gene matches: 9. Germline CDR1 and CDR2: WSHSY and SAAADI. CDR3: CARSRQGAKTEAFF. The DNA of the CDR3 is TGCGCCAGATCACGACAGGGGGCAAAAACTGAAGCTTTCTTT.

This chain uses TRBV9 with TRBJ2-5; 7 positions match TRBD2. From germline, CDR1 is SGDLS and CDR2 YYNGEE. V lost 0 bases and J lost 2; bases outside the gene matches: 4. The CDR3 spans 15 residues. CDR3 DNA: TGTGCCAGCAGCGTAGCTGCGGGAGAGCAAGAGACCCAGTACTTC. This sequence encodes CASSVAAGEQETQYF.

The chain combines TRBV19 with TRBJ2-7, with D tentatively TRBD1 (5 bases). The CDR3 has 15 amino acids. Deletions cut 0 bases from V and 1 base from J, with 10 bases between. Germline V lookup: CDR1 LNHDA, CDR2 SQIVND (reference sequence). CDR3 DNA sequence: TGTGCCAGTAGTATAGATCGGACACTTTCCTACGAGCAGTACTTC. Protein product: CASSIDRTLSYEQYF.

The chain has TRBV29-1 and TRBJ2-1; 8 bases map to TRBD2. This CDR3 contains 18 residues. Germline V lookup: CDR1 SQVTM, CDR2 ANQGSEA. J was trimmed by 6 bases and V by 0 bases; bases with no gene match: 16. The CDR3 nucleotides are TGCAGCGTTGAAGACCACGGGGGGGCTAGCTCCTCCGGCAATGAGCAGTTCTTC. The encoded protein is CSVEDHGGASSSGNEQFF.

The chain is built from TRBV7-3 and TRBJ2-3; TRBD1 agrees at 8 bases. The CDR3 has 16 amino acids. J was trimmed by 1 base and V by 4 bases; bases with no gene match: 7. Germline assignment: CDR1 SGHTA and CDR2 FQGTGA. CDR3 sequence: CASSYRTGQGTDTQYF. The CDR3 DNA reads TGTGCCAGCAGCTACCGGACAGGGCAGGGCACAGATACGCAGTATTTT.

This chain connects TRBV11-2 to TRBJ2-2, with 9 bases aligning to TRBD1. Germline CDR1 and CDR2: SGHAT and FQNNGV. The V gene end was trimmed by 4 bases and the J gene end by 8 bases; junction bases not matched to a gene: 8. This CDR3 is built from 15 residues. CDR3 region: CASSSIDRGSGELFF. CDR3 coding DNA: TGTGCCAGCAGCTCTATCGACAGGGGGTCGGGGGAGCTGTTTTTT.

V and J are TRBV6-5 and TRBJ1-3, with unresolved D. V lost 7 bases to trimming and J lost 0 bases, with 10 bases between them. Per germline, CDR1 MNHEY and CDR2 SVGAGI. This CDR3 has 14 amino acids. CDR3 sequence: CASTLRGSGNTIYF. The CDR3 nucleotides are TGTGCCAGCACCCTCCGGGGCTCTGGAAACACCATATATTTT.

The J gene is TRBJ1-1, the V gene TRBV19; the D is unclear. The germline CDR1 and CDR2 sequences are LNHDA and SQIVND (reference sequence). The CDR3 sequence is 13 residues long. Deletions cut 6 bases from V and 1 base from J, with 9 bases between. CDR3 nucleotide sequence: TGTGCCAGTAGGTACAGTGGGAACACTGAAGCTTTCTTT. This codes for CASRYSGNTEAFF.

This chain connects TRBV6-5 to TRBJ1-1, with D perhaps matching TRBD1 (5 bases). CDR1 is MNHEY and CDR2 is SVGAGI in the germline V gene. The V gene lost 2 bases and the J gene lost 4 bases, with 8 bases spanning the gap. The length of the CDR3 is 13 residues. Here the CDR3 reads CASSYPGGTEAFF. The DNA of the CDR3 is TGTGCCAGCAGTTACCCCGGGGGCACTGAAGCTTTCTTT.

The rearrangement joins TRBV4-1 to TRBJ2-5; D uncertain. The CDR3 is made up of 14 amino acids. The V end lost 1 base, the J end lost 5 bases, and 11 bases lay between the germline ends. In germline, CDR1 is MGHRA, CDR2 YSYEKL. The CDR3 is CASSQAWLLETQYF. CDR3 sequence (DNA): TGCGCCAGCAGCCAAGCCTGGCTCCTGGAGACCCAGTACTTC.